These 21 T cell receptor beta chains were all obtained from the same sample, sequenced in a study of neoadjuvant anti-PD-1 for oral cavity cancer. TCRdb's table, derived via immunoSEQ multiplex PCR, lists solely in-frame clones and lacks some. Found here are more than 15,000 clones, about three fifths of them singletons; the top ten hold 2.5% to 3.5%. This specimen consisted of PBMCs, obtained before nivolumab (anti-PD-1) treatment. The receptors were gathered from a person aged 40 to 85 with oral cavity squamous cell carcinoma.

V and J are TRBV2 and TRBJ2-2; TRBD1 is a possible D gene (5 bases). Germline lookup yields CDR1 SNHLY and CDR2 FYNNEI. Trimming shortened V by 8 bases and J by 7 bases, and 14 bases separated the two germline ends. This CDR3 region has 13 residues. The DNA for the CDR3 is TGTGCCAGCCGAGACTCCCAGGGCGGGGAGCTGTTTTTT. It translates to CASRDSQGGELFF. Drawing the rest from reference TRBV2 and TRBJ2-2, the complete variable domain is EPEVTQTPSHQVTQMGQEVILRCVPISNHLYFYWYRQILGQKVEFLVSFYNNEISEKSEIFDDQFSVERPDGSNFTLKIRSTKLEDSAMYFCASRDSQGGELFFGEGSRLTVL.

This chain joins TRBV15 and TRBJ2-7; 8 bases are shared with TRBD1. The CDR3 is 14 amino acids. Germline V gene data show CDR1 as LNHNV and CDR2 as YYDKDF (reference sequence). V lost 3 bases, J lost 3 bases, and 4 bases stayed unmatched. The CDR3 coding sequence is TGTGCCACCAGCAGGGCAGGGGGCAACTACGAGCAGTACTTC. Amino acid sequence: CATSRAGGNYEQYF.

The chain couples TRBV11-2 to TRBJ2-2; D may be TRBD1 (5 bases). The germline V and J ends were trimmed by 2 bases and 5 bases, with 12 bases remaining between them. Germline V gene lookup returns CDR1 SGHAT and CDR2 FQNNGV. This CDR3 comprises 15 residues. CDR3 nucleotides: TGTGCCAGCAGCTTATCCTCACAGGTGACCGGGGAGCTGTTTTTT. Amino acids: CASSLSSQVTGELFF.

This chain uses TRBV15 with TRBJ2-1, with D possibly TRBD2 on 5 matching bases. The CDR3 runs to 12 residues. Germline assignment: CDR1 LNHNV and CDR2 YYDKDF (reference sequence). V was pared by 3 bases and J by 9 bases, with 9 bases between. CDR3 DNA: TGTGCCACCAGCAGGACGACTACTGAGCAGTTCTTC. Its translation: CATSRTTTEQFF. The variable domain in full, with the rest retrieved from reference TRBV15 and TRBJ2-1, is DAMVIQNPRYQVTQFGKPVTLSCSQTLNHNVMYWYQQKSSQAPKLLFHYYDKDFNNEADTPDNFQSRRPNTSFCFLDIRSPGLGDTAMYLCATSRTTTEQFFGPGTRLTVL.

The rearrangement joins TRBV5-6 to TRBJ2-3, with D unresolved. V lost 5 bases to trimming and J lost 5 bases, with 12 bases between them. Germline values: CDR1 SGHDT, CDR2 YYEEEE. The CDR3 runs 13 residues. CDR3 in amino acids: CASSEGSVDTQYF. Written as DNA, the CDR3 is TGTGCCAGCAGTGAAGGGTCTGTAGATACGCAGTATTTT.

The chain employs TRBV9 and TRBJ2-1, with 8 bases fitting TRBD2. Per germline, CDR1 SGDLS and CDR2 YYNGEE. CDR3 length: 16 residues. Losses at the gene ends were 3 bases for V and 9 bases for J; bases not matched to a gene: 14. Written as DNA, the CDR3 is TGTGCCAGCAGCGCGGGGACGGGGACTAGGGTCTTTGAGCAGTTCTTC. As protein: CASSAGTGTRVFEQFF.

This clone was seen once. The chain couples TRBV4-2 to TRBJ2-3; D is uncertain. This CDR3 comprises 12 residues. Trimming stripped 0 bases from V and 7 bases from J, with 5 bases between. CDR1 and CDR2 from the germline V gene are LGHNA and YNFKEQ. The CDR3 DNA is TGTGCCAGCAGCCAAGATGGGCATACGCAGTATTTT. Its translation: CASSQDGHTQYF.

The CDR3 sequence: CASSQDFDPYEQYF. The CDR3 DNA reads TGTGCCAGCAGCCAGGACTTCGACCCTTACGAGCAGTACTTC. The V and J genes are TRBV5-6 and TRBJ2-7, with D perhaps matching TRBD2 (5 bases). The CDR3 loop spans 14 amino acids. CDR1 and CDR2 from the germline V gene are SGHDT and YYEEEE. Trimming took 4 bases from V and 4 from J, leaving 15 bases between them.

The rearrangement uses TRBV30 and TRBJ2-7; tentative D call: TRBD1 (6 bases). Germline V CDR1 and CDR2: GTSNPN, SVGIG (reference sequence). Trimming cost V 0 bases and J 6 bases, with 12 bases left between them. There are 13 residues in the CDR3. The CDR3 DNA is TGTGCCTGGAGTGTAACAGGGAAGCGCGAGCAGTACTTC. Its protein is CAWSVTGKREQYF.

The rearrangement uses TRBV27 and TRBJ2-1, with D perhaps TRBD2 (5 bases). The germline V and J ends were trimmed by 0 bases and 5 bases, with 8 bases remaining between them. The germline CDR1 and CDR2 sequences are MNHEY and SMNVEV (reference sequence). The CDR3 is 14 residues long. DNA of the CDR3: TGTGCCAGCAGTTTATCCGGACTTAACAATGAGCAGTTCTTC. Its protein product is CASSLSGLNNEQFF.

The DNA of the CDR3 is TGCGCCAGCAGCCAAGAGTCGGTAGCGGGAGGGCCCTGGGAGAAAGATACGCAGTATTTT. It is translated as CASSQESVAGGPWEKDTQYF. This chain uses TRBV4-1 with TRBJ2-3, with 11 positions matching TRBD2. Germline V gene lookup returns CDR1 MGHRA and CDR2 YSYEKL. V shed 0 bases and J 5 bases; nucleotides not matched to a gene: 16. The CDR3 totals 20 residues.

The chain couples TRBV7-3 to TRBJ1-1; D is unresolved. The CDR3 contains 14 residues. Per germline, CDR1 SGHTA and CDR2 FQGTGA. Trimming removed 2 bases at V and 1 base at J, with 8 bases between. The CDR3 region is CASSLGRANTEAFF. CDR3 DNA sequence: TGTGCCAGCAGCTTAGGGAGGGCGAACACTGAAGCTTTCTTT.

With regard to this clone: Other DNA sequences of this sample code for an identical CDR3. The chain combines TRBV6-5 with TRBJ1-1; D might be TRBD1 (6 bases). V was cut by 3 bases and J by 0 bases, with 8 bases left in between. Germline V gene lookup returns CDR1 MNHEY and CDR2 SVGAGI. This CDR3 contains 14 residues. The CDR3 sequence: CASSYGGLNTEAFF. CDR3 nucleotide sequence: TGTGCCAGCAGTTATGGGGGGCTGAACACTGAAGCTTTCTTT.

CDR3 DNA sequence: TGTGCCAGTAGACAAGACAGTTTTAACACTGAAGCTTTCTTT. It encodes CASRQDSFNTEAFF. The chain uses TRBV19 and TRBJ1-1; D is perhaps TRBD1 (5 bases). V was trimmed by 6 bases and J by 2 bases, leaving 13 bases between them. CDR3 length equals 14 residues. The germline V gene has CDR1 LNHDA and CDR2 SQIVND (reference sequence).

In DNA, the CDR3 is TGTGCCAGCAGCTTAGGGTCACTACAAGAGACCCAGTACTTC. It encodes CASSLGSLQETQYF. The rearrangement links TRBV11-2 to TRBJ2-5; the D is unclear. Trimming shortened V by 1 base and J by 2 bases, and 8 bases separated the two germline ends. The CDR3 length is 14 residues. Per the germline V gene, CDR1 is SGHAT and CDR2 is FQNNGV.

The chain combines TRBV2 with TRBJ2-7; D not certain. The CDR3 length is 14 residues. V gave up 1 base and J gave up 2 bases, with 9 bases separating them. The germline CDR1 and CDR2 sequences are SNHLY and FYNNEI. CDR3 bases: TGTGCCAGCAGTGAAGGGCTATACCCCTACGAGCAGTACTTC. It specifies CASSEGLYPYEQYF.

The chain recombines TRBV10-3 with TRBJ1-3, with 11 bases that match TRBD1. Germline CDR1 and CDR2: ENHRY and SYGVKD. After removal of 11 bases from V and 4 bases from J, the junction contained 4 bases not matched to a gene. This CDR3 has 13 amino acids. The CDR3 sequence is CAAGQGAGNTIYF. DNA for the CDR3: TGTGCCGCCGGACAGGGGGCCGGAAACACCATATATTTT.

This clone has just one count. The CDR3: CAISRVGTDTQYF. In DNA, the CDR3 is TGTGCCATCAGTAGAGTCGGCACAGATACGCAGTATTTT. This chain joins TRBV10-3 and TRBJ2-3, with D unresolved. CDR1 and CDR2 from the germline V gene are ENHRY and SYGVKD. Trimming cost V 5 bases and J 1 base, with 7 bases left between them. The CDR3 covers 13 residues.

The chain recombines TRBV9 with TRBJ2-1; perhaps TRBD2 as D (6 bases). V lost 0 bases, J lost 2 bases, and 9 bases lay in between. CDR3 size: 15 residues. Germline lookup yields CDR1 SGDLS and CDR2 YYNGEE. CDR3 DNA: TGTGCCAGCAGCGTAGCGGGGGAGACCTACAATGAGCAGTTCTTC. Amino acid sequence: CASSVAGETYNEQFF.

The chain recombines TRBV7-2 with TRBJ1-1; 8 bases match TRBD1. V lost 4 bases and J lost 1; bases outside the gene matches: 5. This CDR3 is 15 amino acids long. CDR1 SGHTA and CDR2 FQGNSA come from the germline V gene. CDR3 protein: CASSSDRVGNTEAFF. The CDR3 region has the DNA TGTGCCAGCAGCTCGGACAGGGTTGGGAACACTGAAGCTTTCTTT.

This chain uses TRBV29-1 with TRBJ2-1; D possibly corresponds to TRBD2 (5 bases). Germline lookup yields CDR1 SQVTM and CDR2 ANQGSEA. V shed 4 bases and J shed 2 bases, with 9 bases lying between them. The CDR3 is made up of 13 amino acids. Here the CDR3 DNA reads TGCAGCGTTGGGCGGGTTGCCTACAATGAGCAGTTCTTC. It yields the protein CSVGRVAYNEQFF.